A selection of T cell receptor beta chains follows, all from one sample in a study of Ad26.COV2.S vaccination and SARS-CoV-2 variants. The assay was immunoSEQ multiplex PCR, and TCRdb's table has in-frame clones only and misses some. The sample lists more than 350,000 clones; around 90% were seen once. Sequencing was performed on peripheral blood, taken in a trial of Ad26.COV2.S vaccine versus placebo. The origin of the receptors is a person between 18 and 60 years old who received the Ad26.COV2.S COVID-19 vaccine or a placebo. Each CDR3 is given with its conserved first and last residue. Each record gives: J gene, V gene, D gene, clone size, CDR3 DNA, CDR3 protein. D genes are given only for firm matches. Not every row has a clone size; where given, it reads once, few, many or a size class.

>TRBJ2-7|TRBV24-1|TRBD2|.
TGTGCCACCATGGGGGGAGGGTCCCTCGAGCAGTACTTC
CATMGGGSLEQYF
>TRBJ2-6|TRBV18|.|.
TGTGCCAGCTCACAAGGGGTGTCTGGGGCCAACGTCCTGACTTTC
CASSQGVSGANVLTF
>TRBJ1-6|TRBV7-6|.|.
TGTGCCAGCAGCTTAGCCGTCCGGACGGGGGTCGATTCACCCCTCCACTTT
CASSLAVRTGVDSPLHF
>TRBJ2-1|TRBV7-2|.|.
TGTGCCAGCAGCTCGAGGGCCTCCCTCTGGGAGCAGTTCTTC
CASSSRASLWEQFF
>TRBJ1-2|TRBV11-2|TRBD1|.
TGTGCCAGCAGCCAAACAGGGGGAGCTAACTATGGCTACACCTTC
CASSQTGGANYGYTF
>TRBJ1-4|TRBV4-3|.|.
TGCGCCAGCAGCCAAGGTCGTTCAACTAATGAAAAACTGTTTTTT
CASSQGRSTNEKLFF
>TRBJ2-7|TRBV6-5|TRBD1|.
TGTGCCAGCAGAGTGACAGGGGGCTCCTACGAGCAGTACTTC
CASRVTGGSYEQYF
>TRBJ1-6|TRBV3-1/TRBV3-2|.|.
TGTGCCAGCAGCCAAAGCTTGAGTTCACCCCTCCACTTT
CASSQSLSSPLHF
>TRBJ1-4|TRBV2|TRBD1|.
TGTGCCAGCAGAGGGACAGTGCCTAATGAAAAACTGTTTTTT
CASRGTVPNEKLFF
>TRBJ2-2|TRBV6-6|TRBD1|.
TGTGCCAGCAGTTGGGACAGTCCACGGGAGCTGTTTTTT
CASSWDSPRELFF
>TRBJ2-1|TRBV9|TRBD2|.
TGTGCCAGCAGCTATGGGGCTAGCGGGAGTTACAATGAGCAGTTCTTC
CASSYGASGSYNEQFF
>TRBJ1-4|TRBV15|TRBD1|.
TGTGCCACCAGCAGAAGGGGGCGCGGTGAAAAACTGTTTTTT
CATSRRGRGEKLFF
>TRBJ2-5|TRBV7-2|TRBD1|.
TGTGCCAGCAGCTCTGGGATAGGGGGCGGCGAGACCCAGTACTTC
CASSSGIGGGETQYF
>TRBJ2-2|TRBV24-1|TRBD1|once
TGTGCCACCTCGTGGACAGGGGGCCCCGGGGAGCTGTTTTTT
CATSWTGGPGELFF
>TRBJ1-2|TRBV6-2/TRBV6-3|.|.
TGTGCCAGCAGTTACATATTACGCTTACTCTATGGCTACACCTTC
CASSYILRLLYGYTF
>TRBJ1-5|TRBV30|TRBD1|.
TGTGCCTGGAGTGGGGACAGGGGGATATTACAGCCCCAGCATTTT
CAWSGDRGILQPQHF
>TRBJ1-1|TRBV30|.|few
TGTGCCTGGAGTAAGGCGGGTGCCACTGAAGCTTTCTTT
CAWSKAGATEAFF
>TRBJ1-1|TRBV12-3/TRBV12-4|.|once
TGTGCCAGCAGTTTAAAGGGGGACACTGAAGCTTTCTTT
CASSLKGDTEAFF
>TRBJ2-7|TRBV6-2/TRBV6-3|.|.
TGTGCCAGCAGTTACGAGGGATGGACCTACGAGCAGTACTTC
CASSYEGWTYEQYF
>TRBJ1-4|TRBV7-2|.|.
TGTGCCAGCAGCGTCGGACGGGAAAAACTGTTTTTT
CASSVGREKLFF
>TRBJ2-7|TRBV5-1|.|.
TGCGCCAGCAGCTTGCGCCCTTTCGGTGGGAGTGCACTGTACGAGCAGTACTTC
CASSLRPFGGSALYEQYF
>TRBJ2-2|TRBV19|TRBD2|.
TGTGCCAGTAGTCCGTGGAGCGGGAGGGGGGAGCTGTTTTTT
CASSPWSGRGELFF
>TRBJ1-4|TRBV19|TRBD1|.
TGTGCCAGTAGTATTCGGGGGACAGATGGAAAACTGTTTTTT
CASSIRGTDGKLFF
>TRBJ2-7|TRBV25-1|TRBD2|.
TGTGCCAGCAGTGGGTGGGAGTCGCAGGGAGGGGTCGACGAGCAGTACTTC
CASSGWESQGGVDEQYF
>TRBJ2-1|TRBV5-1|TRBD2|.
TGCGCCAGCAGCTCAGGACTAGCCTTGTACAATGAGCAGTTCTTC
CASSSGLALYNEQFF
>TRBJ2-3|TRBV7-3|TRBD1|.
TGTGCCAGCAGCTTCACAGGGGCTGATACGCAGTATTTT
CASSFTGADTQYF
>TRBJ1-5|TRBV6-5|.|few
TGTGCCAGCAGGCCGACAGGCGCAGGTCAGCCCCAGCATTTT
CASRPTGAGQPQHF
>TRBJ2-3|TRBV7-2|.|.
TGTGCCAGCAGCCCACACCCCCATCTTACAGATACGCAGTATTTT
CASSPHPHLTDTQYF
>TRBJ2-1|TRBV29-1|TRBD1|.
TGCAGCGTCGGACAGGTTTCTCGACCCTACAATGAGCAGTTCTTC
CSVGQVSRPYNEQFF
>TRBJ2-1|TRBV6-4|TRBD2|.
TGTGCCAGCAGTCCGGACGGGAGGGCCGGAGTGGGGCAGTTCTTC
CASSPDGRAGVGQFF
>TRBJ2-5|TRBV27|.|.
TGTGCCAGCAGAAGCGTCCAAGAGACCCAGTACTTC
CASRSVQETQYF
>TRBJ2-7|TRBV7-9|.|once
TGTGCCAGCAGCCGCTCGTCAGGGTTGGTGGAGCGCTCCTACGAGCAGTACTTC
CASSRSSGLVERSYEQYF
>TRBJ1-3|TRBV7-9|TRBD1|.
TGTGCCAGCAGCCTTGACAGGGCTGGAAACACCATATATTTT
CASSLDRAGNTIYF